The 17 T cell receptor beta chains reported below all come from one sample, sequenced in a study of cytomegalovirus exposure and HLA in healthy donors. With 60 Vbeta and 13 Jbeta primers, the PCR was carried out. Here immunoSEQ multiplex PCR was the method, and the copy in TCRdb shows in-frame clones only, minus some. The sample has some 110,000 clones, over 60% seen once. Material for sequencing was PBMCs. The receptors come from a man aged 35 to 55 in good health and CMV-seropositive.

The chain carries TRBV2 and TRBJ2-1; 12 nucleotides match TRBD2. The CDR3 is 19 residues long. Germline CDR1 is SNHLY and CDR2 is FYNNEI. V gave up 6 bases and J gave up 12 bases; unmatched junction bases: 24. CDR3 amino acids: CASRTTTSGGPTGLQGQFF. CDR3 sequence (DNA): TGTGCCAGCAGAACTACGACTAGCGGGGGACCGACTGGGCTACAGGGGCAGTTCTTC.

The chain links TRBV30 to TRBJ1-1; D is unclear. V was cut by 4 bases and J by 1 base, with 13 bases left in between. The CDR3 length is 14 residues. Germline CDR1 reads GTSNPN; CDR2 reads SVGIG (reference sequence). The chain's CDR3 is CAWTIPGRNTEAFF. As DNA, the CDR3 is TGTGCCTGGACGATTCCGGGGAGGAACACTGAAGCTTTCTTT.

In its sample, this clone was seen once. V usage is TRBV18 and J usage is TRBJ2-3, with 8 nucleotides matching TRBD1. V lost 2 bases to trimming and J lost 2 bases; unmatched junction nucleotides: 6. The CDR3 loop spans 16 amino acids. CDR1 and CDR2 from the germline V gene are KGHSH and LQKENI. This CDR3 reads CASSPSRTGTTDTQYF. CDR3 DNA: TGTGCCAGCTCACCAAGCCGGACAGGGACCACAGATACGCAGTATTTT.

As to this clone: The sample holds other DNA sequences that translate to the same CDR3. V is TRBV29-1 and J is TRBJ2-7; 9 bases map to TRBD1. Germline loops: CDR1 SQVTM, CDR2 ANQGSEA. This CDR3 has 12 residues. V trimming: 6 bases; J trimming: 4 bases; junction bases outside the gene matches: 4. In DNA form, the CDR3 reads TGCAGCGTCGGGACAGGGACTTACGAGCAGTACTTC. Its protein product is CSVGTGTYEQYF.

Comments on this clone: The junction does not match germline at one end; this may be a read error. The chain has TRBV7-9 and TRBJ1-1; tentative D call: TRBD1 (5 bases). CDR3 length: 14 residues. Germline V gives CDR1 SEHNR, CDR2 FQNEAQ (reference sequence). The CDR3 region is CSSSPSGHITEAFF. The DNA of the CDR3 is TGTTCCAGCAGCCCATCTGGACATATCACTGAAGCTTTCTTT.

This chain connects TRBV19 to TRBJ2-1, with 16 bases fitting TRBD2. J gave up 7 bases and V 1 base, and 13 bases lay outside the gene matches. The CDR3 spans 20 residues. CDR1 LNHDA and CDR2 SQIVND come from the germline V gene (reference sequence). Here the CDR3 DNA reads TGTGCCAGTAGTATAGGAGGGGGACTAGCGGGAGGGCAACAGGGGAATGAGCAGTTCTTC. It translates to CASSIGGGLAGGQQGNEQFF.

The chain employs TRBV18 and TRBJ2-7; tentatively, D is TRBD2 (6 bases). CDR3 length: 13 residues. The V and J ends lost 3 bases and 6 bases respectively, with 12 bases between them. Germline assignment: CDR1 KGHSH and CDR2 LQKENI. CDR3 nucleotides: TGTGCCAGCTCACCGCGGGGTTCGGGCGAGCAGTACTTC. It codes for CASSPRGSGEQYF.

This clone was seen only a few times. This chain links TRBV10-3 with TRBJ2-7; 10 positions agree with TRBD1. This CDR3 region has 16 residues. V lost 6 bases and J lost 2; bases outside the gene matches: 10. The germline gives CDR1 ENHRY, CDR2 SYGVKD. In DNA, the CDR3 is TGTGCCATCAGGGGGGACAGGGGACAGGGCCCCTACGAGCAGTACTTC. It encodes CAIRGDRGQGPYEQYF.

This clone was observed once. The V call is TRBV6-5, the J call TRBJ1-5; D call uncertain. The germline V gene has CDR1 MNHEY and CDR2 SVGAGI. V lost 8 bases, J lost 10 bases, and 6 bases lay in between. CDR3 length: 9 amino acids. In DNA form, the CDR3 reads TGTGCCAGCGGCTTCCCCCAGCATTTT. Its translation is CASGFPQHF.

The sample holds a few counts of this clone. This chain joins TRBV4-1 and TRBJ2-7, with D perhaps matching TRBD1 (5 bases). The CDR3 is made up of 18 amino acids. In germline, CDR1 is MGHRA, CDR2 YSYEKL. V dropped 3 bases and J dropped 2 bases, with 23 bases sitting between them. CDR3 sequence (DNA): TGCGCCAGCAGCCAGATACAACCCCAGGGTAAGGATCCCTACGAGCAGTACTTC. Translation gives CASSQIQPQGKDPYEQYF.

This chain joins TRBV15 and TRBJ2-5, with D maybe TRBD2 (5 bases). V was shortened by 1 base and J by 7 bases, with 13 bases between the two germline ends. The CDR3 runs to 14 residues. CDR1 is LNHNV and CDR2 is YYDKDF in the germline V gene (reference sequence). Written as DNA, the CDR3 is TGTGCCACCAGCAGAGTTCTAGCCGGCCGGACCCAGTACTTC. Encoded protein: CATSRVLAGRTQYF.

This chain joins TRBV11-3 and TRBJ2-1, with TRBD2 matching over 11 bases. From germline, CDR1 is SGHNT and CDR2 YENEEA. J gave up 0 bases and V 4 bases, and 2 bases lay outside the gene matches. This CDR3 region has 16 residues. Here the CDR3 DNA reads TGTGCCAGCAGCTACACTAGCGGGAGCTCCTACAATGAGCAGTTCTTC. Translation: CASSYTSGSSYNEQFF.

The V gene is TRBV4-2, the J gene TRBJ2-5; 8 positions match TRBD1. The end of the DNA fits TRBJ2-7 better, so the J call may be wrong. CDR1 and CDR2 from the germline V gene are LGHNA and YNFKEQ. The CDR3 has 15 amino acids. CDR3 in amino acids: CASSLDRGLSYEQYF. The CDR3 region has the DNA TGTGCCAGCAGTCTAGACAGGGGCTTGTCCTACGAGCAGTACTTC.

The genes are TRBV29-1 and TRBJ2-7, with 10 positions matching TRBD2. The CDR3 runs to 13 residues. V dropped 5 bases and J dropped 3; count of bases not matched to a gene: 4. Per the germline V gene, CDR1 is SQVTM and CDR2 is ANQGSEA. CDR3 in amino acids: CSVSSGSLYEQYF. Here the CDR3 DNA reads TGCAGCGTTTCTAGCGGGAGCCTCTACGAGCAGTACTTC.

The chain recombines TRBV2 with TRBJ2-1; D is ambiguous. The CDR3 loop spans 15 amino acids. The V end was cut by 3 bases, the J end by 5 bases, with 14 bases between. Germline lookup yields CDR1 SNHLY and CDR2 FYNNEI. This CDR3 reads CASSDGRSKDNEQFF. The DNA of the CDR3 is TGTGCCAGCAGTGACGGCAGGTCTAAAGACAATGAGCAGTTCTTC.

Here the CDR3 reads CASSLAGHRAGEQYF. CDR3 nucleotides: TGTGCCAGCAGCTTAGCGGGACACCGGGCGGGCGAGCAGTACTTC. The V gene is TRBV7-9, the J gene TRBJ2-7; TRBD1 might be the D (6 bases). The CDR3 sequence is 15 residues long. V lost 0 bases and J lost 6, with 15 bases in between. Germline V gene data show CDR1 as SEHNR and CDR2 as FQNEAQ (reference sequence).

The J gene is TRBJ2-4, the V gene TRBV7-9; TRBD1 aligns across 9 bases. This CDR3 contains 17 residues. Germline trimming cut 1 base from V and 8 bases from J; bases unmatched to any gene: 12. Germline V gene data show CDR1 as SEHNR and CDR2 as FQNEAQ (reference sequence). The CDR3 here is CASSLVGTGPFRDIQYF. The CDR3 region has the DNA TGTGCCAGCAGCTTAGTTGGGACAGGGCCTTTCAGGGACATTCAGTACTTC.